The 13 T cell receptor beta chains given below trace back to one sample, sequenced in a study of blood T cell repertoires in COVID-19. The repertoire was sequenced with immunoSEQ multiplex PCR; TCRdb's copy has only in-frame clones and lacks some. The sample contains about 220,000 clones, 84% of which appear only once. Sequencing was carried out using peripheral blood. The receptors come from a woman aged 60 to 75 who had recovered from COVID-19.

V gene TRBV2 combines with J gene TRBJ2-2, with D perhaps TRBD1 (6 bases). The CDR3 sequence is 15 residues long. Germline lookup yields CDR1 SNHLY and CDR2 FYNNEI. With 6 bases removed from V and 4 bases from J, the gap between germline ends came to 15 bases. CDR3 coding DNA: TGTGCCAGCAGGTCGGCCAGGGGCCGCACCGGGGAGCTGTTTTTT. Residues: CASRSARGRTGELFF.

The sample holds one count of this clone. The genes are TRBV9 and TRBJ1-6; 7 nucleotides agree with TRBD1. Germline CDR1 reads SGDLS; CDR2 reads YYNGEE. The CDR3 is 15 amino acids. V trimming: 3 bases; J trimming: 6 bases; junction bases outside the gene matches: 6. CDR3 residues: CASSATGNPNSPLHF. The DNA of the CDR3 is TGTGCCAGCAGCGCGACAGGGAACCCTAATTCACCCCTCCACTTT.

The CDR3 here is CASSRDRANTGELFF. CDR3 nucleotide sequence: TGTGCCAGCTCAAGGGACAGGGCGAACACCGGGGAGCTGTTTTTT. The V gene is TRBV18, the J gene TRBJ2-2; 9 nucleotides line up with TRBD1. CDR3 size: 15 residues. Germline V CDR1 and CDR2: KGHSH, LQKENI. V gave up 5 bases and J gave up 0 bases; unmatched junction bases: 1.

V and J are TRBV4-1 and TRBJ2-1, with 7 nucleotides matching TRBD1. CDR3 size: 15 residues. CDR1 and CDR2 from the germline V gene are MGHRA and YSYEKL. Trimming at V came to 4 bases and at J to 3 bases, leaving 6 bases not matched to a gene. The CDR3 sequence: CASSPGPGGYNEQFF. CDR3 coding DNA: TGCGCCAGCAGCCCGGGACCAGGGGGCTACAATGAGCAGTTCTTC.

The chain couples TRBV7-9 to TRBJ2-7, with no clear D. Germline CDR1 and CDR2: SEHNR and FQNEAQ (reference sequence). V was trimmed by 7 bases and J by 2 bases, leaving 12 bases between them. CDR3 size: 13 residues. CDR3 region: CASMREATYEQYF. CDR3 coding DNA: TGTGCCAGCATGCGCGAGGCAACCTACGAGCAGTACTTC.

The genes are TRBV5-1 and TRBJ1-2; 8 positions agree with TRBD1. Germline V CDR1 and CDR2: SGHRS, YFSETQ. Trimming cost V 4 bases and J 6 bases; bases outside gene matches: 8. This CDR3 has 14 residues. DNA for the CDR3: TGCGCCAGCAGCCAAGACAGGGGATTTGATGGCTACACCTTC. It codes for CASSQDRGFDGYTF.

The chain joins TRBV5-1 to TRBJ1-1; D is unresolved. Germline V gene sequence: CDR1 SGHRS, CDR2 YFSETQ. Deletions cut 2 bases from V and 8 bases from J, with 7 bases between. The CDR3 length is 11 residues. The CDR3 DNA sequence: TGCGCCAGCAGCTTCGGGAGAGAAGCTTTCTTT. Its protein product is CASSFGREAFF.

CDR3 sequence: CAWIMGQGSYTF. CDR3 DNA sequence: TGTGCCTGGATTATGGGACAGGGGAGCTACACCTTC. The genes are TRBV30 and TRBJ1-2, with 10 bases fitting TRBD1. Germline V gene sequence: CDR1 GTSNPN, CDR2 SVGIG (reference sequence). The CDR3 extends over 12 amino acids. The trim removed 4 bases at V and 9 bases at J, leaving 5 bases unmatched.

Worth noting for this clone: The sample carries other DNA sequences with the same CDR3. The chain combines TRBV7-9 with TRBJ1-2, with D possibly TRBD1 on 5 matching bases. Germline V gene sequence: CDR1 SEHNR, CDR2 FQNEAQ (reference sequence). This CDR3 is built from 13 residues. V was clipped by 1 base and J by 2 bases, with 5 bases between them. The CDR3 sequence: CASSLGQNYGYTF. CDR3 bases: TGTGCCAGCAGCTTAGGACAGAACTATGGCTACACCTTC.

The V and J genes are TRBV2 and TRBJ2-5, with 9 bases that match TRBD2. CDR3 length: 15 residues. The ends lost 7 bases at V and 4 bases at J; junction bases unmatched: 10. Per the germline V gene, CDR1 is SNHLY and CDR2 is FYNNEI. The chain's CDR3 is CASTQVAGGSETQYF. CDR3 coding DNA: TGTGCCAGCACCCAAGTGGCGGGGGGGTCAGAGACCCAGTACTTC.

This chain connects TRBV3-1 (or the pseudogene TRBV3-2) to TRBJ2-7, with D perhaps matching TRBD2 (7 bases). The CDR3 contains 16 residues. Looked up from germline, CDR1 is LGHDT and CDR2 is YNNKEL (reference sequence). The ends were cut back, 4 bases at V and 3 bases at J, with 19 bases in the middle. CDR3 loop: CASSRGGGAGHYEQYF. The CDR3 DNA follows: TGTGCCAGCAGCCGGGGAGGGGGGGCAGGTCACTACGAGCAGTACTTC.

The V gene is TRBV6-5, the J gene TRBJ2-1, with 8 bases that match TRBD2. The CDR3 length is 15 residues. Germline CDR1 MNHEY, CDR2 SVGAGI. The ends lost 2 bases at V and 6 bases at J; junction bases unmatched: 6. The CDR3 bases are TGTGCCAGCAGTTACGGGTCTAGCGGGTCCAATGAGCAGTTCTTC. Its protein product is CASSYGSSGSNEQFF.

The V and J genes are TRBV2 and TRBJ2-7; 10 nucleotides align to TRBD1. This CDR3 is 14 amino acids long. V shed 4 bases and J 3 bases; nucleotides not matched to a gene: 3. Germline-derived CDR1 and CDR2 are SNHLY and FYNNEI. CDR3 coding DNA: TGTGCCAGCAGTGGCCGGGACAGGGGCTACGAGCAGTACTTC. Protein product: CASSGRDRGYEQYF.